This T cell receptor beta chain was recorded in a study of a mutant IDH1 vaccine in newly diagnosed glioma. Study information: Commencement of vaccination occurred 4-6 weeks following radiotherapy alone, or concurrently with temozolomide cycles. Sex among treated patients split about 62% male, about 40% female; mean age was roughly 40 years.

The time point is: week 23, last vaccination. Mutant IDH1 20-mer peptide, at 300 ug, made up each vaccine dose, with topical imiquimod. New astrocytomas of WHO grade 3 or 4 that were IDH1-mutant and ATRX-lost were found in the donors. TCRdb's copy holds only in-frame clones and misses some; the assay was immunoSEQ multiplex PCR. The sample holds roughly 76,000 clones, around 85% seen once. Comments on this clone: Its antigen is as yet unknown.

Findings and limits, study-wide: Pseudoprogression appeared independent of alterations in top peripheral clonotypes.

The CDR3 has 14 residues. The V gene's germline CDR1 is SGHTA and CDR2 FQGNSA. Trimming stripped 1 base from V and 5 bases from J, with 11 bases between. V usage is TRBV7-2 and J usage is TRBJ1-1; D might be TRBD1 (5 bases). The clonotype was recovered from a man aged 25 to 40 with glioma. Some clones in this sample may be carry-over from other donors' samples. Sequenced material: PBMCs, taken from a glioma patient whose treatment included an IDH1 peptide vaccine. The CDR3 DNA follows: TGTGCCAGCAGCTTAGGAGGGGTATGGACTGAAGCTTTCTTT. Its translation: CASSLGGVWTEAFF.